This passage covers 6 T cell receptor beta chains from one sample sequenced in a study of T cells in Graves' hyperthyroidism and ophthalmopathy. The investigators amplified TCR beta CDR3 regions from RNA transcripts. HTBI primers were used for first-round RT-PCR of the TCR CDR3. TCRdb re-analysed the multiplex PCR reads in MiXCR, keeping a single row per CDR3 protein. The sample lists some 530,000 distinct CDR3 sequences; about 20% were seen once. Sequencing was carried out using blood. Receptors originate from a woman in her 70s with Graves' ophthalmopathy.

This clonotype was recorded many times. The CDR3 nucleotides are TGTGCCAGCAGGGACATGGGGCAAGAGCAGTTCTTC. Its protein is CASRDMGQEQFF. V and J are TRBV2 and TRBJ2-1; D is possibly TRBD1 (5 bases). Per the germline V gene, CDR1 is SNHLY and CDR2 is FYNNEI. V was trimmed by 6 bases and J by 10 bases, leaving 13 bases between them. This CDR3 spans 12 amino acids.

The chain recombines TRBV6-1 with TRBJ1-5, with unresolved D. Trimming shortened V by 6 bases and J by 6 bases, and 15 bases separated the two germline ends. This CDR3 has 14 residues. Per germline, CDR1 MNHNS and CDR2 SASEGT. CDR3 sequence (DNA): TGTGCCAGCAGCCGGGGTTTTGGGAGTCAGCCCCAGCATTTT. Encoded protein: CASSRGFGSQPQHF.

The sample holds many counts of this clonotype. The V call is TRBV27, the J call TRBJ1-2; D not certain. The V end lost 6 bases, the J end lost 4 bases, and 12 bases lay between the germline ends. The germline CDR1 and CDR2 sequences are MNHEY and SMNVEV (reference sequence). The CDR3 runs 13 residues. This chain's CDR3 is CASSLGRSYGYTF. The CDR3 DNA reads as TGTGCCAGCAGCTTAGGCAGGTCCTATGGCTACACCTTC.

This clonotype was seen many times. V and J are TRBV2 and TRBJ1-4; no clear D. Trimming took off 6 bases at V and 5 bases at J, with 10 bases between the two ends. Germline V gene data show CDR1 as SNHLY and CDR2 as FYNNEI. CDR3 length: 13 residues. CDR3 nucleotides: TGTGCCAGCAGATACGGGATGAATGAAAAACTGTTTTTT. Amino acid sequence: CASRYGMNEKLFF.

The rearrangement links TRBV20-1 to TRBJ1-6; D remains unclear. The CDR3 is 12 residues long. Per germline, CDR1 DFQATT and CDR2 SNEGSKA (reference sequence). Between the trimmed V and J ends, which lost 0 bases and 7 bases, there was a span of 4 bases. CDR3 DNA sequence: TGCAGTGCTAGAGACGGGAATTCACCCCTCCACTTT. Its protein product is CSARDGNSPLHF.

The genes are TRBV9 and TRBJ1-2; D unresolved. The germline V and J ends were trimmed by 3 bases and 8 bases, with 14 bases remaining between them. In germline, CDR1 is SGDLS, CDR2 YYNGEE. This CDR3 comprises 13 residues. Here the CDR3 DNA reads TGTGCCAGCAGCGCCCACCCCCTGGGGGGCTACACCTTC. This gives the protein CASSAHPLGGYTF.